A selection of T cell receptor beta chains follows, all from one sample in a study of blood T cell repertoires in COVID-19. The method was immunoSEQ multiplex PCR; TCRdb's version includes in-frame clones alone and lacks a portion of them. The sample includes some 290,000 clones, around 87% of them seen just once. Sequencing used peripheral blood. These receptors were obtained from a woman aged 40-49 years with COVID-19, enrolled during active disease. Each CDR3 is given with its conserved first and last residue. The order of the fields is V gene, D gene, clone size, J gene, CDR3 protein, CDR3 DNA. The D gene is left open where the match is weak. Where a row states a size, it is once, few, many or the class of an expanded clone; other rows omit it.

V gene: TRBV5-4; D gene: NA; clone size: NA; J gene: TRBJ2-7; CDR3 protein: CASSVAEDEQYF; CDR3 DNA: TGTGCCAGCAGCGTCGCAGAAGACGAGCAGTACTTC
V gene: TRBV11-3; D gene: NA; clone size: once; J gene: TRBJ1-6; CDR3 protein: CASSAGAPGGSPLHF; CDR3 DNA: TGTGCCAGCAGCGCAGGGGCCCCGGGAGGATCACCCCTCCACTTT
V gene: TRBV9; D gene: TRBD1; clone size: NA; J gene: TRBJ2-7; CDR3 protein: CASSFPASGQGALFDEQYF; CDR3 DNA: TGTGCCAGCAGCTTCCCAGCATCGGGACAGGGGGCACTCTTCGACGAGCAGTACTTC
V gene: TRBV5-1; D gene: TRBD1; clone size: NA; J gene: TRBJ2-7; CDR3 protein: CASSSRGPSSYEQYF; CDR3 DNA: TGCGCCAGCAGCAGCAGGGGGCCTAGCTCCTACGAGCAGTACTTC
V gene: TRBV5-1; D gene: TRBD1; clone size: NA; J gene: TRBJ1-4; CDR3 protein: CASSLGNRGLRGEKLFF; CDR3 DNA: TGCGCCAGCAGCTTGGGTAACAGGGGCCTGCGCGGTGAAAAACTGTTTTTT
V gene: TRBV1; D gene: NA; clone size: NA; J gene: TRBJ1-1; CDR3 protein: CTSSQDQDRNTEAFF; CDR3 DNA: TGCACCAGCAGCCAAGATCAGGACAGAAACACTGAAGCTTTCTTT
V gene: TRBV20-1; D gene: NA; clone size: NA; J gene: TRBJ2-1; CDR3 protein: CSARVMNEQFF; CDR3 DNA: TGCAGTGCTAGAGTAATGAATGAGCAGTTCTTC
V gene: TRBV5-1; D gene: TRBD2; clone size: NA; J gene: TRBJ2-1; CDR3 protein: CASLGGAWGYNEQFF; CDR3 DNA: TGCGCCAGCCTCGGGGGGGCTTGGGGATACAATGAGCAGTTCTTC
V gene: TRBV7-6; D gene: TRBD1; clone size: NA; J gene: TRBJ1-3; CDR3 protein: CASSLGQGAGNTIYF; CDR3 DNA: TGTGCCAGCAGCCTGGGACAGGGGGCTGGAAACACCATATATTTT
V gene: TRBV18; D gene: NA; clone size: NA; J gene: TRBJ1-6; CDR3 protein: CASSPVRENSPLHF; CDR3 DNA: TGTGCCAGCTCACCCGTCCGGGAGAATTCACCCCTCCACTTT
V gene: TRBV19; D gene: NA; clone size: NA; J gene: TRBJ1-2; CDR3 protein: CASTARGSGNYGYTF; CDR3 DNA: TGTGCCAGTACCGCCAGGGGATCGGGAAACTATGGCTACACCTTC